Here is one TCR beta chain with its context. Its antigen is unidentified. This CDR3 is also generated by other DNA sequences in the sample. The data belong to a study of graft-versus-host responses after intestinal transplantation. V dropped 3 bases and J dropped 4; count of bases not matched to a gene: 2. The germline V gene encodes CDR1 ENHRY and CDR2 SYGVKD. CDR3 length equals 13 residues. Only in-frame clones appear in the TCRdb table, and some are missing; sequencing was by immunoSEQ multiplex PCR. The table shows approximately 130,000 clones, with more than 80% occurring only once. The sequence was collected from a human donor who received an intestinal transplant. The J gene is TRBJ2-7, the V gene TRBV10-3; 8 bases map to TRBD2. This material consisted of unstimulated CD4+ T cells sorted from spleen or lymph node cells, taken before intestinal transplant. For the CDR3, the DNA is TGTGCCATCAGTGATCGGGGGGGTTACGAGCAGTACTTC. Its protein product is CAISDRGGYEQYF.